A selection of T cell receptor beta chains follows, all from one sample in a study of CD8 T cells in Susac syndrome. In TCRdb, the immunoSEQ multiplex PCR reads were re-called with MiXCR into one record per CDR3 protein. This sample carries about 300,000 distinct CDR3 sequences, 85% of them seen once, and the ten largest clones take approximately 0.2%. Sequencing was done on a sample of CD8+ T cells from PBMCs. The receptors were sampled from a human donor with multiple sclerosis. CDR3s include the opening cysteine and the closing phenylalanine or tryptophan. A D gene is named only where the DNA matches it firmly. Clone size is stated in some rows and not others, as once, few, many or a class when expanded.

>TRBV28|NA|once|TRBJ2-3
CASSLLSGNTDTQYF
TGTGCCAGCAGTTTATTGTCCGGGAACACAGATACGCAGTATTTT
>TRBV7-6|TRBD1|NA|TRBJ2-4
CASSSRTGNLAKNIQYF
TGTGCCAGCAGTTCCCGGACAGGGAACCTAGCCAAAAACATTCAGTACTTC
>TRBV19|TRBD2|NA|TRBJ2-3
CASSRGGADTQYF
TGTGCCAGTAGCCGGGGGGGGGCAGATACGCAGTATTTT
>TRBV7-9|TRBD2|NA|TRBJ2-1
CASSLGWAGGFNEQFF
TGTGCCAGCAGCTTAGGCTGGGCGGGAGGATTCAATGAGCAGTTCTTC
>TRBV4-3|TRBD2|NA|TRBJ2-6
CASTPGGLGANVLTF
TGCGCCAGCACCCCGGGGGGGCTTGGGGCCAACGTCCTGACTTTC
>TRBV4-3|NA|once|TRBJ2-1
CASSQDAVSSYNEQFF
TGCGCCAGCAGCCAAGATGCGGTGAGCTCCTACAATGAGCAGTTCTTC
>TRBV9|TRBD1|NA|TRBJ2-1
CASSLGTGTNEQFF
TGTGCCAGCTCCCTCGGGACAGGGACCAATGAGCAGTTCTTC
>TRBV28|NA|NA|TRBJ2-7
CASGSVTYEQYF
TGTGCCAGCGGGTCCGTAACCTACGAGCAGTACTTC
>TRBV19|NA|NA|TRBJ2-7
CASSIGAGTSYEQYF
TGTGCCAGTAGTATTGGGGCAGGCACCTCCTACGAGCAGTACTTC
>TRBV15|TRBD2|NA|TRBJ2-1
CATSVQRGFYNEQFF
TGTGCCACCAGTGTTCAGCGGGGCTTCTACAATGAGCAGTTCTTC
>TRBV27|TRBD2|once|TRBJ2-5
CASSPAGAGETQYF
TGTGCCAGCAGTCCAGCGGGAGCGGGGGAGACCCAGTACTTC
>TRBV5-1|NA|NA|TRBJ2-7
CASSFLAMDNSQPDEQYF
TGCGCCAGCAGCTTTTTGGCCATGGACAATTCCCAACCCGACGAGCAGTACTTC
>TRBV23-1|NA|NA|TRBJ2-7
CASTRRVDYEQYF
TGCGCCAGCACCCGAAGGGTCGATTACGAGCAGTACTTC
>TRBV5-6|NA|NA|TRBJ2-7
CASSLDLGNEQYF
TGTGCCAGCAGCTTGGACCTAGGGAACGAGCAGTACTTC
>TRBV6-5|NA|NA|TRBJ2-1
CASRQGSSYNEQFF
TGTGCCAGCAGACAGGGAAGCTCCTACAATGAGCAGTTCTTC
>TRBV6-5|NA|NA|TRBJ2-1
CASSYSSGGDNEQFF
TGTGCCAGCAGTTACTCGAGCGGCGGGGACAATGAGCAGTTCTTC
>TRBV7-8|NA|few|TRBJ1-5
CASSLVVLGPSGQPQHF
TGTGCCAGCAGCTTAGTGGTTTTGGGGCCTAGCGGTCAGCCCCAGCATTTT
>TRBV5-7|TRBD2|few|TRBJ2-6
CASSTWGGDLHSGANVLTF
TGTGCCAGCAGCACGTGGGGGGGGGACCTCCACTCTGGGGCCAACGTCCTGACTTTC
>TRBV3-1|TRBD2|NA|TRBJ2-5
CASSPYLARPGPNLFLAVDLHF
TGTGCCAGCAGCCCATACCTTGCCCGGCCGGGCCCAAATTTATTTCTAGCGGTAGATTTGCACTTC
>TRBV13|TRBD2|NA|TRBJ2-7
CASTESGGRVSYEQYF
TGTGCCAGCACCGAAAGCGGGGGACGCGTATCCTACGAGCAGTACTTC
>TRBV7-9|NA|NA|TRBJ1-3
CASSLLIGEPIYF
TGTGCCAGCAGCTTATTGATCGGAGAGCCCATATATTTT
>TRBV2|NA|NA|TRBJ2-6
CASRGPYERSGANVLTF
TGTGCCAGCAGGGGGCCCTATGAGCGCTCTGGGGCCAACGTCCTGACTTTC
>TRBV19|NA|NA|TRBJ1-1
CASSILPNNAEAFF
TGTGCCAGTAGTATTTTGCCCAATAACGCTGAAGCTTTCTTT
>TRBV30|TRBD1|NA|TRBJ2-1
CAWKGRGLGSYNEQFF
TGTGCCTGGAAGGGCAGGGGGCTGGGATCCTACAATGAGCAGTTCTTC